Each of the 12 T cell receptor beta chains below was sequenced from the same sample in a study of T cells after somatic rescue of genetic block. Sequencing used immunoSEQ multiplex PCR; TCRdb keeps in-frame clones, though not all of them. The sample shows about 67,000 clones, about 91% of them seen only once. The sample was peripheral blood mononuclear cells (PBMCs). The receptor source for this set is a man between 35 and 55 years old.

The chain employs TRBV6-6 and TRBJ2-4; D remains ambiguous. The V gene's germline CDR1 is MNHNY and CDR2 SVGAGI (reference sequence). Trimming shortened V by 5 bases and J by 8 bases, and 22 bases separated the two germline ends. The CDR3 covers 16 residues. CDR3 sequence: CASSHLPERSSDIQYF. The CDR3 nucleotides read TGTGCCAGCAGTCACCTGCCCGAGAGGTCGTCCGACATTCAGTACTTC.

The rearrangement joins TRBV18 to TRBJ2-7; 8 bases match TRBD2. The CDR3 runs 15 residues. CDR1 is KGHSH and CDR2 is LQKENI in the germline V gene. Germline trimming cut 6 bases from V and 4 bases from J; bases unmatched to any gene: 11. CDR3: CASSRGGQGAYEQYF. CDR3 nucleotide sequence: TGTGCCAGCTCCCGGGGGGGGCAGGGAGCTTACGAGCAGTACTTC.

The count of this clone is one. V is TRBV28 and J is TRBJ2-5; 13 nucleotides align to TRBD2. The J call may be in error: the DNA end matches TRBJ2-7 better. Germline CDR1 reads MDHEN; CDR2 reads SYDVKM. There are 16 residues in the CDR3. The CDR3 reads CASSFGTSGNSYEQYF. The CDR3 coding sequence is TGTGCCAGCAGTTTTGGGACTAGCGGGAACTCCTACGAGCAGTACTTC.

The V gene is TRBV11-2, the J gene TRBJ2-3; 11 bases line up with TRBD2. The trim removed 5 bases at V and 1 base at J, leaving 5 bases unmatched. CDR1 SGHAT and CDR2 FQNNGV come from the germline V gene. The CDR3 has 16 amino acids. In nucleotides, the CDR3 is TGTGCCAGCAGCGCCCAACTAGCGGGGGGCACAGATACGCAGTATTTT. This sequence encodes CASSAQLAGGTDTQYF.

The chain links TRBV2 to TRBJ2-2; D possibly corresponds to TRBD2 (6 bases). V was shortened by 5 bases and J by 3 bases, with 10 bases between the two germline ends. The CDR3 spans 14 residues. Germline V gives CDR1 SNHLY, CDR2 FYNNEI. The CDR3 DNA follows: TGTGCCAGCAGTTATTGGGGGGACACCGGGGAGCTGTTTTTT. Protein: CASSYWGDTGELFF.

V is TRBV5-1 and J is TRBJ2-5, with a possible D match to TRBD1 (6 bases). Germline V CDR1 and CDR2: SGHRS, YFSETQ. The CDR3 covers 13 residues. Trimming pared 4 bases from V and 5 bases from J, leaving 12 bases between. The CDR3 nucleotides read TGCGCCAGCAGCGGCCAGGGGCAGGAGACCCAGTACTTC. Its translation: CASSGQGQETQYF.

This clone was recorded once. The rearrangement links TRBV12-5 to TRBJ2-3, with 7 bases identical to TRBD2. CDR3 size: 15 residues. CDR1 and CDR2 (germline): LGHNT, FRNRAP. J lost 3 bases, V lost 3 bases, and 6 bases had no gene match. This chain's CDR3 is CASGFGLAETDTQYF. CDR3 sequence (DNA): TGTGCTAGTGGTTTCGGTCTAGCGGAGACAGATACGCAGTATTTT.

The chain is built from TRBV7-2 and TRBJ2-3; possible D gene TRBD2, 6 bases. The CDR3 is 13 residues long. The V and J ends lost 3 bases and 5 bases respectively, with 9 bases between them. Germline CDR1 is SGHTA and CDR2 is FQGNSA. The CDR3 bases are TGTGCCAGCAGCTTCGGGAGTTTAGATACGCAGTATTTT. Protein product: CASSFGSLDTQYF.

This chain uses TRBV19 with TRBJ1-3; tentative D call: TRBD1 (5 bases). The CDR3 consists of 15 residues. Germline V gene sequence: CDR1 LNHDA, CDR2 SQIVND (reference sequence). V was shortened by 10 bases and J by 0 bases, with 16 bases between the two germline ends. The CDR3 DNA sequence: TGTGCCATCCGGGCGGGGGGAAACTCTGGAAACACCATATATTTT. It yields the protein CAIRAGGNSGNTIYF. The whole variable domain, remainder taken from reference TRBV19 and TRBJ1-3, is DGGITQSPKYLFRKEGQNVTLSCEQNLNHDAMYWYRQDPGQGLRLIYYSQIVNDFQKGDIAEGYSVSREKKESFPLTVTSAQKNPTAFYLCAIRAGGNSGNTIYFGEGSWLTVV.

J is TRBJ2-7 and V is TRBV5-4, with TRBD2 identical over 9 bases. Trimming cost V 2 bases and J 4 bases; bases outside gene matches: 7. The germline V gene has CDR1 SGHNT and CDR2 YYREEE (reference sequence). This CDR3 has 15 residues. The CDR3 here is CASSFFGSGSYEQYF. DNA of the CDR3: TGTGCCAGCAGCTTTTTCGGTAGCGGGAGTTACGAGCAGTACTTC.

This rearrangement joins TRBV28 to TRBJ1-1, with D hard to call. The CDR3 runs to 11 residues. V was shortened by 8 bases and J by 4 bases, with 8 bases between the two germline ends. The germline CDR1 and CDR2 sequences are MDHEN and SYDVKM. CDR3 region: CASGRGTEAFF. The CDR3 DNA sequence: TGTGCCAGCGGGAGAGGCACTGAAGCTTTCTTT.

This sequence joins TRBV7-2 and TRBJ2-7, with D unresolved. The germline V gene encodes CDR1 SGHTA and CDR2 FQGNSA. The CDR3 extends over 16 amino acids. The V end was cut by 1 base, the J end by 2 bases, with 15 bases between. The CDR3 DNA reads TGTGCCAGCAGCTTAGTTGGGGTAGTAACAACCTACGAGCAGTACTTC. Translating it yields CASSLVGVVTTYEQYF. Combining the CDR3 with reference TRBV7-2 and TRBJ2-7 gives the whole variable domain GAGVSQSPSNKVTEKGKDVELRCDPISGHTALYWYRQSLGQGLEFLIYFQGNSAPDKSGLPSDRFSAERTGGSVSTLTIQRTQQEDSAVYLCASSLVGVVTTYEQYFGPGTRLTVT.